The 20 T cell receptor beta chains reported below all come from one sample, sequenced in a study of cytomegalovirus exposure and HLA in healthy donors. The PCR made use of 60 Vbeta and 13 Jbeta primers. Using immunoSEQ multiplex PCR, the repertoire was profiled, and TCRdb retains in-frame clones only, with some absent. The sample lists roughly 110,000 clones, over 70% seen once, with 2.8% in the top ten. The sequenced material came from PBMCs. These receptors were collected from a female donor in good health and CMV-seronegative.

The chain uses TRBV6-5 and TRBJ2-2; maybe TRBD1 (6 bases). The CDR3 is made up of 13 amino acids. Deletions cut 11 bases from V and 2 bases from J, with 12 bases between. Germline V gene lookup returns CDR1 MNHEY and CDR2 SVGAGI. The CDR3 sequence: CAGSDRNTGELFF. The CDR3 DNA reads TGTGCCGGCTCGGACAGAAACACCGGGGAGCTGTTTTTT.

V usage is TRBV5-4 and J usage is TRBJ2-6; a weak D match, TRBD1 (5 bases). V lost 0 bases to trimming and J lost 5 bases, with 12 bases between them. The CDR3 spans 16 residues. Germline loops: CDR1 SGHNT, CDR2 YYREEE (reference sequence). The DNA for the CDR3 is TGTGCCAGCAGCTTGGATACAGGTCTCCGGGCCAACGTCCTGACTTTC. Its translation is CASSLDTGLRANVLTF.

V gene TRBV7-9 combines with J gene TRBJ2-1; 9 bases are shared with TRBD2. V gave up 1 base and J gave up 9 bases; unmatched junction bases: 10. Per the germline V gene, CDR1 is SEHNR and CDR2 is FQNEAQ (reference sequence). The CDR3 is 16 residues long. CDR3 amino acids: CASSLGGGRAAFEQFF. For the CDR3, the DNA is TGTGCCAGCAGCTTAGGAGGCGGGAGGGCCGCTTTTGAGCAGTTCTTC. Combining the CDR3 with reference TRBV7-9 and TRBJ2-1 gives the whole variable domain DTGVSQNPRHKITKRGQNVTFRCDPISEHNRLYWYRQTLGQGPEFLTYFQNEAQLEKSRLLSDRFSAERPKGSFSTLEIQRTEQGDSAMYLCASSLGGGRAAFEQFFGPGTRLTVL.

V gene TRBV29-1 combines with J gene TRBJ2-7; 14 positions match TRBD2. The CDR3 extends over 16 amino acids. Germline V gene sequence: CDR1 SQVTM, CDR2 ANQGSEA. The ends lost 4 bases at V and 2 bases at J; junction bases unmatched: 7. This chain's CDR3 is CSVAGTSGRIAYEQYF. The DNA of the CDR3 is TGCAGCGTTGCCGGGACTAGCGGGAGAATTGCCTACGAGCAGTACTTC.

CDR3 nucleotide sequence: TGTGCCAGCAGCAACCAGGGTCTCGGGGAGCTGTTTTTT. Translated, it gives CASSNQGLGELFF. The rearrangement links TRBV28 to TRBJ2-2; a possible D gene is TRBD1 (5 bases). Germline V gene sequence: CDR1 MDHEN, CDR2 SYDVKM. This CDR3 is built from 13 residues. The V gene lost 6 bases and the J gene lost 7 bases, with 12 bases spanning the gap.

This chain joins TRBV7-9 and TRBJ2-2, with D unclear. This CDR3 is 14 amino acids long. Trimming removed 7 bases at V and 5 bases at J, with 14 bases between. CDR1 is SEHNR and CDR2 is FQNEAQ in the germline V gene (reference sequence). Here the CDR3 reads CASNKPLGTGELFF. CDR3 bases: TGTGCCAGCAATAAACCCCTCGGGACCGGGGAGCTGTTTTTT.

The chain uses TRBV6-7 and TRBJ2-7; 7 bases line up with TRBD1. TRBV6-7 is recorded as an ORF, its role being uncertain. The CDR3 loop spans 14 amino acids. V shed 10 bases, J shed 0 bases, and the junction held 9 bases outside the gene matches. The CDR3 protein is CANQDRSNSYEQYF. The CDR3 nucleotides are TGTGCCAACCAGGACAGGTCGAACTCCTACGAGCAGTACTTC.

The genes are TRBV5-4 and TRBJ2-7; possibly TRBD2 for D (6 bases). V was clipped by 0 bases and J by 1 base, with 8 bases between them. Germline assignment: CDR1 SGHNT and CDR2 YYREEE (reference sequence). This CDR3 region has 14 residues. CDR3 bases: TGTGCCAGCAGCTTGGGGGGGACTTCCTACGAGCAGTACTTC. It encodes CASSLGGTSYEQYF.

This clone occurred a few times. The genes are TRBV11-2 and TRBJ2-3, with 8 bases that match TRBD2. The CDR3 has 18 residues. The germline gives CDR1 SGHAT, CDR2 FQNNGV. The V and J ends lost 4 bases and 1 base, in that order; junction bases with no gene match: 13. The CDR3 loop reads CASSSGGDGRWGTDTQYF. The CDR3 nucleotides are TGTGCCAGCAGCTCGGGGGGGGACGGGCGATGGGGCACAGATACGCAGTATTTT.

The V and J genes are TRBV25-1 and TRBJ1-1; maybe TRBD1 (5 bases). Germline V lookup: CDR1 MGHDK, CDR2 SYGVNS. Trimming cost V 8 bases and J 0 bases, with 10 bases left between them. This CDR3 comprises 13 residues. The CDR3: CASHQGMNTEAFF. The CDR3 DNA reads TGTGCCAGCCATCAGGGTATGAACACTGAAGCTTTCTTT. Filled out from reference TRBV25-1 and TRBJ1-1, the complete variable domain reads EADIYQTPRYLVIGTGKKITLECSQTMGHDKMYWYQQDPGMELHLIHYSYGVNSTEKGDLSSESTVSRIRTEHFPLTLESARPSHTSQYLCASHQGMNTEAFFGQGTRLTVV.

This sequence joins TRBV27 and TRBJ2-7; 11 bases are a match to TRBD1. V shed 2 bases, J shed 6 bases, and the junction held 3 bases outside the gene matches. Per the germline V gene, CDR1 is MNHEY and CDR2 is SMNVEV (reference sequence). This CDR3 region has 14 residues. In DNA, the CDR3 is TGTGCCAGCAGTTTAACGGGACAGGGGGGCGAGCAGTACTTC. Translation gives CASSLTGQGGEQYF.

The rearrangement uses TRBV7-8 and TRBJ2-5; D perhaps matches TRBD1 (6 bases). The V and J ends lost 5 bases and 2 bases respectively, with 15 bases between them. The germline V gene has CDR1 SGHVS and CDR2 FQNEAQ. The CDR3 loop spans 15 amino acids. The CDR3 bases are TGTGCCAGCAGCAAGCAGGGGACATCGCAAGAGACCCAGTACTTC. Amino acids: CASSKQGTSQETQYF.

This clone was seen just once. The chain links TRBV6-1 to TRBJ1-1; no reliable D call. From germline, CDR1 is MNHNS and CDR2 SASEGT. Trimming cost V 9 bases and J 6 bases, with 11 bases left between them. This CDR3 has 11 amino acids. CDR3 coding DNA: TGTGCCAGTGCCGGGTGGGCTGAAGCTTTCTTT. It codes for CASAGWAEAFF.

By proportion, this clone is large. V gene TRBV5-4 combines with J gene TRBJ2-1; weak D call: TRBD1 (6 bases). The CDR3 loop spans 16 amino acids. Germline V gene data show CDR1 as SGHNT and CDR2 as YYREEE (reference sequence). Trimming cost V 0 bases and J 8 bases, with 18 bases left between them. The CDR3 DNA follows: TGTGCCAGCAGCTTGGACCTCAGGGGTTTCATCGATGAGCAGTTCTTC. It yields the protein CASSLDLRGFIDEQFF.

The chain carries TRBV7-2 and TRBJ2-1; TRBD2 agrees at 11 bases. CDR1 and CDR2 from the germline V gene are SGHTA and FQGNSA. V trimming: 2 bases; J trimming: 8 bases; junction bases outside the gene matches: 2. This CDR3 region has 14 residues. CDR3 DNA sequence: TGTGCCAGCAGCTTAACTAGCGGGAGCCATGAGCAGTTCTTC. Protein sequence: CASSLTSGSHEQFF.

This clone was seen only a few times. The genes are TRBV27 and TRBJ2-6; no clear D gene. CDR3 length: 15 residues. The germline V and J ends were trimmed by 5 bases and 0 bases, with 8 bases remaining between them. The germline V gene has CDR1 MNHEY and CDR2 SMNVEV (reference sequence). CDR3 coding DNA: TGTGCCAGCAGTGCCTGGAGCTCTGGGGCCAACGTCCTGACTTTC. Protein product: CASSAWSSGANVLTF.

The rearrangement links TRBV28 to TRBJ1-5; TRBD1 aligns across 9 bases. V trimming: 5 bases; J trimming: 8 bases; junction bases outside the gene matches: 7. Germline assignment: CDR1 MDHEN and CDR2 SYDVKM. This CDR3 region has 14 residues. The CDR3 sequence: CASSPGTGRKPQHF. CDR3 coding DNA: TGTGCCAGCAGTCCCGGGACAGGGAGAAAGCCCCAGCATTTT.

The chain joins TRBV7-2 to TRBJ2-1; 14 bases match TRBD2. Looked up from germline, CDR1 is SGHTA and CDR2 is FQGNSA. The length of the CDR3 is 16 residues. J lost 6 bases, V lost 5 bases, and 6 bases had no gene match. CDR3: CASSPRLAGGINEQFF. The CDR3 DNA is TGTGCCAGCAGCCCGAGACTAGCGGGAGGGATCAATGAGCAGTTCTTC.

The V and J genes are TRBV5-4 and TRBJ2-1; 15 bases are a match to TRBD2. Germline lookup yields CDR1 SGHNT and CDR2 YYREEE (reference sequence). V dropped 0 bases and J dropped 5; count of bases not matched to a gene: 12. The CDR3 covers 20 residues. The DNA for the CDR3 is TGTGCCAGCAGCTTGGGTCCGGGACTAGCGGGAGGCCCCCTTAACAATGAGCAGTTCTTC. As protein: CASSLGPGLAGGPLNNEQFF.

The chain uses TRBV4-3 and TRBJ2-7; 7 bases match TRBD2. The CDR3 covers 16 residues. V dropped 6 bases and J dropped 5; count of bases not matched to a gene: 16. Germline lookup yields CDR1 LGHNA and CDR2 YSLEER. This CDR3 is CASSQQLQRDFDEQYF. For the CDR3, the DNA is TGCGCCAGCAGTCAACAACTTCAGCGGGATTTCGACGAGCAGTACTTC.